The 23 T cell receptor beta chains listed next were all sequenced from one sample in a study of shared clonotypes between healthy human individuals. Measured with immunoSEQ multiplex PCR; TCRdb has only the in-frame clones, and not every one. The table lists over 2 million clones, about nine tenths of them singletons. The sequenced sample was naive CD4+ T cells from PBMCs. Subset specified: CD45RA+ positively selected. These receptors all come from a young man in good health. Some clones in this sample may be carry-over from other donors' samples.

The chain combines TRBV4-1 with TRBJ2-5; unclear D gene. V shed 4 bases and J shed 0 bases, with 18 bases lying between them. Germline lookup yields CDR1 MGHRA and CDR2 YSYEKL. This CDR3 has 17 amino acids. The CDR3: CASSPTYSKANQETQYF. For the CDR3, the DNA is TGCGCCAGCAGCCCAACGTATTCAAAGGCCAACCAAGAGACCCAGTACTTC.

The chain carries TRBV11-3 and TRBJ2-1; 9 nucleotides agree with TRBD1. The germline gives CDR1 SGHNT, CDR2 YENEEA. The CDR3 length is 14 residues. The V segment lost 1 base and the J segment 9 bases; nucleotides outside the gene matches: 4. The CDR3 sequence: CASSLGGDRVEQFF. DNA for the CDR3: TGTGCCAGCAGCTTAGGGGGGGACAGGGTTGAGCAGTTCTTC.

The chain is built from TRBV19 and TRBJ2-2; no firm D call. CDR1 LNHDA and CDR2 SQIVND come from the germline V gene (reference sequence). V lost 6 bases, J lost 7 bases, and 21 bases lay in between. The CDR3 length is 16 residues. CDR3 loop: CASSPPLGRVHGELFF. In DNA form, the CDR3 reads TGTGCCAGTAGCCCCCCGCTGGGTCGGGTTCACGGGGAGCTGTTTTTT.

A remark on this clone: This sample also contains other DNA sequences that code for the same CDR3. In nucleotides, the CDR3 is TGCGCCAGCAGCTTGTTGGCAGGCAACACCGGGGAGCTGTTTTTT. This sequence encodes CASSLLAGNTGELFF. This chain connects TRBV5-1 to TRBJ2-2; D is unresolved. Germline V gives CDR1 SGHRS, CDR2 YFSETQ. Trimming stripped 1 base from V and 2 bases from J, with 9 bases between. The CDR3 runs to 15 residues. Filled out from reference TRBV5-1 and TRBJ2-2, the complete variable domain reads KAGVTQTPRYLIKTRGQQVTLSCSPISGHRSVSWYQQTPGQGLQFLFEYFSETQRNKGNFPGRFSGRQFSNSRSEMNVSTLELGDSALYLCASSLLAGNTGELFFGEGSRLTVL.

The CDR3 is CASRRPGLADYEQYF. CDR3 DNA: TGTGCCAGCAGACGACCGGGACTAGCGGATTACGAGCAGTACTTC. This chain connects TRBV28 to TRBJ2-7, with 11 bases identical to TRBD2. V lost 6 bases and J lost 4; bases outside the gene matches: 8. The V gene's germline CDR1 is MDHEN and CDR2 SYDVKM. The length of the CDR3 is 15 residues.

The gene calls are TRBV5-6 and TRBJ2-7, with 8 positions matching TRBD1. The CDR3 is made up of 15 amino acids. Germline values: CDR1 SGHDT, CDR2 YYEEEE. V shed 7 bases, J shed 3 bases, and the junction held 12 bases outside the gene matches. The CDR3 coding sequence is TGTGCCAGCTTAATTCAGGGGGCGCGTGACTACGAGCAGTACTTC. Encoded protein: CASLIQGARDYEQYF.

This chain uses TRBV6-1 with TRBJ1-1; no clear D. Germline V CDR1 and CDR2: MNHNS, SASEGT. V lost 5 bases and J 5 bases, leaving 9 bases between the germline ends. CDR3 length equals 12 residues. CDR3 loop: CASSLRETEAFF. CDR3 coding DNA: TGTGCCAGCAGTTTACGGGAGACTGAAGCTTTCTTT.

This clone occurred once. The V gene is TRBV21-1, the J gene TRBJ1-5. TRBV21-1 represents a pseudogene. This CDR3 spans 18 amino acids. The CDR3 sequence: CASSKVMRTVVLEGPQHF. For the CDR3, the DNA is TGTGCCAGCAGCAAAGTTATGAGGACGGTTGTTCTCGAAGGGCCCCAGCATTTT.

V usage is TRBV6-6 and J usage is TRBJ1-4; D uncertain. The V end was cut by 7 bases, the J end by 3 bases, with 12 bases between. Germline-derived CDR1 and CDR2 are MNHNY and SVGAGI (reference sequence). The CDR3 covers 14 residues. CDR3 region: CASMIAEANEKLFF. The CDR3 DNA reads TGTGCCAGCATGATTGCCGAGGCTAATGAAAAACTGTTTTTT.

The chain couples TRBV28 to TRBJ2-7; 11 bases agree with TRBD2. The CDR3 length is 17 residues. V was clipped by 8 bases and J by 4 bases; unmatched bases: 16. The germline V gene has CDR1 MDHEN and CDR2 SYDVKM. CDR3 protein: CASLDGSTSGSYYEQYF. The CDR3 DNA follows: TGTGCCAGCCTAGATGGCTCCACTAGCGGGAGTTATTACGAGCAGTACTTC.

V and J are TRBV5-8 and TRBJ2-5; a possible D gene is TRBD1 (5 bases). This CDR3 spans 15 amino acids. From germline, CDR1 is SGHTS and CDR2 YDEGEE. V lost 4 bases and J lost 4, with 17 bases in between. The CDR3 spells CASSPLISGLETQYF. CDR3 nucleotides: TGTGCCAGCAGCCCTCTTATCTCAGGGTTAGAGACCCAGTACTTC.

The V and J genes are TRBV11-2 and TRBJ1-3; D is unresolved. The CDR3 runs 14 residues. The germline V gene encodes CDR1 SGHAT and CDR2 FQNNGV. V shed 3 bases and J shed 0 bases, with 6 bases lying between them. CDR3 bases: TGTGCCAGCAGCTTGACAAGCTCTGGAAACACCATATATTTT. Its translation: CASSLTSSGNTIYF. The whole variable domain, remainder taken from reference TRBV11-2 and TRBJ1-3, is EAGVAQSPRYKIIEKRQSVAFWCNPISGHATLYWYQQILGQGPKLLIQFQNNGVVDDSQLPKDRFSAERLKGVDSTLKIQPAKLEDSAVYLCASSLTSSGNTIYFGEGSWLTVV.

V is TRBV9 and J is TRBJ2-7; 11 nucleotides align to TRBD2. CDR3 length: 15 amino acids. V was clipped by 0 bases and J by 6 bases; unmatched bases: 5. The germline V gene encodes CDR1 SGDLS and CDR2 YYNGEE. In DNA, the CDR3 is TGTGCCAGCAGCGTAGAACTAGCGGGAGCGAGCGAGCAGTACTTC. Protein: CASSVELAGASEQYF.

The CDR3 protein is CATSRVQGGETQYF. CDR3 coding DNA: TGTGCCACCAGCAGAGTTCAGGGCGGGGAGACCCAGTACTTC. This chain uses TRBV15 with TRBJ2-5; D possibly uses TRBD1 or TRBD2 (5 bases each). Per germline, CDR1 LNHNV and CDR2 YYDKDF (reference sequence). The V end was cut by 1 base, the J end by 5 bases, with 11 bases between. CDR3 length equals 14 residues.

This clone was seen only once. Other nucleotide sequences from this sample produce the same CDR3. This chain connects TRBV28 to TRBJ1-4, with D hard to call. V shed 6 bases and J shed 8 bases, with 10 bases lying between them. Germline V gene data show CDR1 as MDHEN and CDR2 as SYDVKM. The CDR3 is 12 amino acids. The DNA of the CDR3 is TGTGCCAGCAGCGTGGGAAGGGAAAAACTGTTTTTT. Protein sequence: CASSVGREKLFF.

V usage is TRBV10-3 and J usage is TRBJ2-7; unclear D gene. With 4 bases removed from V and 7 bases from J, the gap between germline ends came to 17 bases. Germline V gives CDR1 ENHRY, CDR2 SYGVKD. The CDR3 is 14 residues long. The CDR3 bases are TGTGCCATCAGTGCCACGGGTTCCGAGGAAGAGCAGTACTTC. It encodes CAISATGSEEEQYF.

The chain links TRBV11-3 to TRBJ2-2; D unclear. Trimming shortened V by 2 bases and J by 1 base, and 5 bases separated the two germline ends. This CDR3 has 14 residues. The germline V gene encodes CDR1 SGHNT and CDR2 YENEEA. The CDR3 region is CASSLTLNTGELFF. CDR3 DNA: TGTGCCAGCAGCTTAACCTTGAACACCGGGGAGCTGTTTTTT.

In its sample, this clone was seen once. This chain connects TRBV7-3 to TRBJ2-7, with 7 bases lining up with TRBD1. In germline, CDR1 is SGHTA, CDR2 FQGTGA. This CDR3 has 13 residues. The junction had 8 bases not matched to a gene; V was cut back by 5 bases and J by 7 bases. CDR3 in amino acids: CASSTQGSGEQYF. The CDR3 DNA follows: TGTGCCAGCAGCACACAGGGGTCGGGGGAGCAGTACTTC.

This chain joins TRBV6-1 and TRBJ1-5; D is unclear. Trimming cost V 5 bases and J 7 bases, with 15 bases left between them. Germline loops: CDR1 MNHNS, CDR2 SASEGT. The CDR3 loop spans 14 amino acids. DNA of the CDR3: TGTGCCAGCAGTCCTATTTGGGGTGAACAGCCCCAGCATTTT. Its translation is CASSPIWGEQPQHF.

The rearrangement uses TRBV19 and TRBJ2-3; D is unclear. The V end was cut by 6 bases, the J end by 0 bases, with 10 bases between. This CDR3 has 14 residues. Germline values: CDR1 LNHDA, CDR2 SQIVND (reference sequence). DNA of the CDR3: TGTGCCAGTAGATGGAGTAGAAGCACAGATACGCAGTATTTT. Its translation is CASRWSRSTDTQYF.

The gene calls are TRBV18 and TRBJ2-5; D is perhaps TRBD1 (5 bases). The CDR3 loop spans 18 amino acids. Between the trimmed V and J ends, which lost 3 bases and 2 bases, there was a span of 22 bases. CDR1 and CDR2 from the germline V gene are KGHSH and LQKENI. The CDR3: CASSPTPVADTSQETQYF. The CDR3 DNA is TGTGCCAGCTCACCCACCCCTGTGGCGGACACATCTCAAGAGACCCAGTACTTC.

The chain joins TRBV30 to TRBJ2-3, with 9 bases fitting TRBD2. CDR3 length equals 15 residues. Germline loops: CDR1 GTSNPN, CDR2 SVGIG (reference sequence). V lost 3 bases, J lost 4 bases, and 8 bases stayed unmatched. CDR3: CAWRALAGTPDTQYF. CDR3 DNA sequence: TGTGCCTGGAGGGCCCTAGCGGGAACTCCAGATACGCAGTATTTT. Full variable domain (remainder filled in from reference TRBV30 and TRBJ2-3): SQTIHQWPATLVQPVGSPLSLECTVEGTSNPNLYWYRQAAGRGLQLLFYSVGIGQISSEVPQNLSASRPQDRQFILSSKKLLLSDSGFYLCAWRALAGTPDTQYFGPGTRLTVL.

The chain uses TRBV5-1 and TRBJ1-1; 12 bases match TRBD1. CDR1 is SGHRS, CDR2 YFSETQ, per germline. J lost 5 bases, V lost 3 bases, and 8 bases had no gene match. This CDR3 comprises 16 residues. The CDR3 spells CASSSPGQGARTEAFF. CDR3 in DNA: TGCGCCAGCAGCTCGCCGGGACAGGGGGCGCGTACTGAAGCTTTCTTT.